Here is one T cell receptor beta chain with its context. Antigen unknown. During the collection period, no donor immune events like infections were recorded. Assay: immunoSEQ multiplex PCR; the TCRdb copy retains only in-frame clones and omits some. This table holds about 100,000 clones, approximately 88% found once. With 5 bases clipped from V and 3 bases from J, the junction kept 8 bases outside the gene matches. This CDR3 is 15 amino acids long. The germline gives CDR1 LNHDA, CDR2 SQIVND (reference sequence). These data originate in a study of identifying expanded T cells in peripheral blood. Study results and caveats: Variance in clone template counts between approximately 2-week samples significantly increased with total template count across all healthy donors.

Sample: blood. This receptor was taken from a person between 18 and 69 years old in good health. The chain links TRBV19 to TRBJ2-7, with 9 bases matching TRBD1. The CDR3 DNA reads TGTGCCAGTAGTCATACGGGACAGGGCCTCTACGAGCAGTACTTC. Its protein is CASSHTGQGLYEQYF.